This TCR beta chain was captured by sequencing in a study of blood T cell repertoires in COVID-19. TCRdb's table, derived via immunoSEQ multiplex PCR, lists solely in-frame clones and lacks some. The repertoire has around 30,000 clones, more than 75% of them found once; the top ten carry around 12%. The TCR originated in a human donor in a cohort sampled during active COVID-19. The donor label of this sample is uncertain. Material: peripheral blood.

The CDR3 sequence is CASSSRQGTDTQYF. Written as DNA, the CDR3 is TGCGCCAGCAGCTCTAGACAGGGCACAGATACGCAGTATTTT. V and J are TRBV5-1 and TRBJ2-3, with a weak D call TRBD1 (6 bases). Germline CDR1 and CDR2: SGHRS and YFSETQ. V lost 3 bases and J lost 1, with 9 bases in between. This CDR3 is 14 amino acids long.